The present entry profiles one T cell receptor beta chain with its context. Its antigen is undetermined. At one end, the junction sequence differs from germline, possibly due to a read error. This record belongs to a study of naive and memory T cell subsets. The CDR3 spans 13 residues. Ligated cDNA underwent four rounds of PCR with nested alpha and beta constant region primers and SP2. TCRdb passed the 5' RACE reads through MiXCR, listing each CDR3 protein once. The table includes more than 55,000 distinct CDR3 sequences, over 6% detected once. General observations from the study: Potentially, T cell activation and differentiation skew this RNA-based measurement.

TCR cDNA received a 3' ligated oligonucleotide that carried a UMI. RNA was extracted from 2.5 ml of whole blood of healthy adults. Cells were not sorted; total RNA input targeted about 1 to 1000 ng. J is TRBJ1-2 and V is TRBV12-3 or TRBV12-4; 7 nucleotides agree with TRBD1. The clonotype comes from a female donor in good health. The CDR3 here is CASRLQGFYGDTF. CDR3 bases: TGTGCCAGCAGATTACAGGGGTTCTATGGCGACACCTTC.